These T cell receptor beta chains were read from a single sample in a study of blood T cell repertoires in COVID-19. Sequenced by immunoSEQ multiplex PCR; TCRdb stores in-frame clones only, minus some. The sample has around 300,000 clones; roughly 86% are singletons. Sequencing used peripheral blood. The receptors stem from a woman aged 25 to 39 who had recovered from COVID-19. The CDR3 runs from the conserved cysteine through the conserved F or W. D genes are given only for firm matches. Clone size is not always given. Where it is, it says once, few, many or a class for expanded clones.

v_gene	abundance	j_gene	d_gene	CDR3aa	CDR3nt
TRBV7-9	few	TRBJ1-2	.	CASSPDRQLNYGYTF	TGTGCCAGCAGCCCTGACAGGCAACTTAACTATGGCTACACCTTC
TRBV11-2	.	TRBJ1-2	TRBD1	CASSSGTGGNYGYTF	TGTGCCAGCAGCTCGGGGACAGGGGGCAACTATGGCTACACCTTC
TRBV7-8	.	TRBJ2-7	TRBD2	CASSLGLGGLASSYEQYF	TGTGCCAGCAGCTTAGGGCTCGGGGGACTAGCTAGCTCCTACGAGCAGTACTTC
TRBV11-2	.	TRBJ2-5	TRBD2	CASALIGGYQETQYF	TGTGCCAGCGCTTTGATCGGGGGGTACCAAGAGACCCAGTACTTC
TRBV7-9	.	TRBJ1-2	.	CASSLDDGDYGYTF	TGTGCCAGCAGCTTAGACGACGGAGACTATGGCTACACCTTC
TRBV15	.	TRBJ2-7	.	CATSRAPFLNEQYF	TGTGCCACCAGCAGAGCCCCCTTCCTAAACGAGCAGTACTTC
TRBV12-5	.	TRBJ2-5	TRBD1	CASGFLMTGRIETQYF	TGTGCTAGTGGTTTTCTTATGACAGGGCGGATAGAGACCCAGTACTTC
TRBV5-4	.	TRBJ1-1	.	CASSFRSGGSTEAFF	TGTGCCAGCAGCTTCCGGTCGGGGGGAAGCACTGAAGCTTTCTTT
TRBV7-2	.	TRBJ2-6	TRBD2	CASSLDRGGFNVLTF	TGTGCCAGCAGCTTAGACCGCGGGGGATTCAACGTCCTGACTTTC
TRBV30	.	TRBJ1-2	.	CAWSARALDGYTF	TGTGCCTGGAGTGCCAGGGCGCTCGACGGCTACACCTTC
TRBV25-1	.	TRBJ1-1	.	CASSDRSQGNTEAFF	TGTGCCAGCAGTGACCGTTCTCAGGGGAACACTGAAGCTTTCTTT
TRBV13	.	TRBJ2-5	TRBD2	CASSLIPAGAQETQYF	TGTGCCAGCAGCTTAATTCCAGCGGGGGCCCAAGAGACCCAGTACTTC
TRBV3-1/TRBV3-2	once	TRBJ1-2	TRBD1	CASSQVSRGGIHQRQGYGYTF	TGTGCCAGCAGCCAAGTAAGCAGGGGAGGCATCCACCAAAGACAGGGCTATGGCTACACCTTC
TRBV27	.	TRBJ2-1	TRBD2	CASSPLAGGGYNEQFF	TGTGCCAGCAGTCCGTTAGCGGGAGGAGGGTACAATGAGCAGTTCTTC
TRBV6-5	.	TRBJ2-1	TRBD2	CASSWLAAAEQFF	TGTGCCAGCAGTTGGCTAGCGGCAGCTGAGCAGTTCTTC
TRBV4-1	.	TRBJ2-2	TRBD2	CASSQVLSSGGSDTGELFF	TGCGCCAGCAGCCAAGTGTTGAGTAGCGGGGGGTCTGATACCGGGGAGCTGTTTTTT
TRBV19	.	TRBJ1-6	TRBD1	CATADRGNSPLHF	TGTGCCACCGCTGACAGGGGTAATTCACCCCTCCACTTT
TRBV7-8	.	TRBJ2-1	.	CASSFSRRQAAYNEQFF	TGTGCCAGCAGCTTCTCCCGGAGGCAGGCGGCTTACAATGAGCAGTTCTTC
TRBV5-4	.	TRBJ2-7	TRBD1	CASSSTGVYEQYF	TGTGCCAGCAGCTCGACAGGGGTCTACGAGCAGTACTTC
TRBV18	.	TRBJ1-3	TRBD1	CASSPGTGRGNTIYF	TGTGCCAGCTCACCCGGGACAGGGCGAGGAAACACCATATATTTT
TRBV5-1	.	TRBJ1-1	.	CASSLLPVLNTEAFF	TGCGCCAGCAGCTTGCTTCCGGTCTTGAACACTGAAGCTTTCTTT
TRBV24-1	.	TRBJ1-1	.	CATSMGGQTEAFF	TGTGCCACCAGTATGGGGGGGCAGACTGAAGCTTTCTTT
TRBV5-8	.	TRBJ2-7	TRBD1	CASSLNGQGYEQYF	TGTGCCAGCAGCTTGAACGGACAGGGTTACGAGCAGTACTTC
TRBV3-1/TRBV3-2	.	TRBJ2-5	.	CASSPYGGPLQETQYF	TGTGCCAGCAGCCCATACGGGGGGCCCCTCCAAGAGACCCAGTACTTC
TRBV18	.	TRBJ1-6	.	CASSPWARSSYNSPLHF	TGTGCCAGCTCACCATGGGCGAGAAGCTCCTATAATTCACCCCTCCACTTT
TRBV28	.	TRBJ1-5	TRBD1	CASGEGDRGWNQPQHF	TGTGCCAGCGGGGAGGGGGACAGGGGATGGAATCAGCCCCAGCATTTT